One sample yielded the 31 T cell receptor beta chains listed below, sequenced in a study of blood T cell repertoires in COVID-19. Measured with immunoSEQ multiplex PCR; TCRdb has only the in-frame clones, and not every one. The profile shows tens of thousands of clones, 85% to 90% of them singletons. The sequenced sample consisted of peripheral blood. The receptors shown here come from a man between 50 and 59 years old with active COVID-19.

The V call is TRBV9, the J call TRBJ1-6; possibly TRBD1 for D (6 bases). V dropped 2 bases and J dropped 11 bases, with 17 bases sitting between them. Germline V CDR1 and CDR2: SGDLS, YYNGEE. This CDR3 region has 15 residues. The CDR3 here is CASSVGRQAAPPLHF. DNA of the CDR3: TGTGCCAGCAGCGTGGGAAGACAGGCCGCCCCACCCCTCCACTTT.

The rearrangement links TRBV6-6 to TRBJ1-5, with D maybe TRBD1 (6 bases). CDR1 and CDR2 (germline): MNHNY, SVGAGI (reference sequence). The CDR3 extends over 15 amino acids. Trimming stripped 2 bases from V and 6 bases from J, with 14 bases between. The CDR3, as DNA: TGTGCCAGCAGTTACGACGGGGGGCTTGGTCAGCCCCAGCATTTT. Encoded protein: CASSYDGGLGQPQHF.

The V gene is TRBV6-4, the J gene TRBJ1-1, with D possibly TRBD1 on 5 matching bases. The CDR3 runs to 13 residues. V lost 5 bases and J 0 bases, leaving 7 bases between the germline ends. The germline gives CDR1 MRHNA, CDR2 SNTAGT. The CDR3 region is CASSRGVNTEAFF. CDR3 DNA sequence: TGTGCCAGCAGTCGGGGGGTGAACACTGAAGCTTTCTTT.

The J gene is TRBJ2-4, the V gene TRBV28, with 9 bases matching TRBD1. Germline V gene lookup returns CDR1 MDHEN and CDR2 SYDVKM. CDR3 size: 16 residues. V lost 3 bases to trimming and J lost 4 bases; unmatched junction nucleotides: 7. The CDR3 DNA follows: TGTGCCAGCAGTTTGGGCCGGGACAGGGAAAAAAACATTCAGTACTTC. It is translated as CASSLGRDREKNIQYF.

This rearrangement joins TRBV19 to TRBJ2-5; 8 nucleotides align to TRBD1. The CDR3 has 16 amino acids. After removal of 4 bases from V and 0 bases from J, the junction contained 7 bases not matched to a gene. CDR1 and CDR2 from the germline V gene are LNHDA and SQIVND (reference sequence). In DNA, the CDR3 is TGTGCCAGTAGTACCGGACAGGGTACTAACCAAGAGACCCAGTACTTC. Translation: CASSTGQGTNQETQYF.

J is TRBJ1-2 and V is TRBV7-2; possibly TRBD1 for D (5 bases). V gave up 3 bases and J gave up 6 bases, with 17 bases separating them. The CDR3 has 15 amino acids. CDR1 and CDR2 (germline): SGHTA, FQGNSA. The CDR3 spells CASSFNRGRVDGYTF. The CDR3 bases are TGTGCCAGCAGCTTCAACCGCGGCAGGGTTGATGGCTACACCTTC.

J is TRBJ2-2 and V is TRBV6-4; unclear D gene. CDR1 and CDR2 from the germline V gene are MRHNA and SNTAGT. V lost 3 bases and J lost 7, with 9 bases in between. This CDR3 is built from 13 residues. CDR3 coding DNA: TGTGCCAGCAGTGAAAACCGCGGCGGGGAGCTGTTTTTT. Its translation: CASSENRGGELFF.

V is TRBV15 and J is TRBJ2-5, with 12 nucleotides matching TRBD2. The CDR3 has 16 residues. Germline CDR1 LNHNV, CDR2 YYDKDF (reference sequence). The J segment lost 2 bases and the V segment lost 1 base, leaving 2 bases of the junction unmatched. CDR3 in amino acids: CATSRGLAGDQETQYF. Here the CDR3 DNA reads TGTGCCACCAGCAGAGGACTAGCGGGAGATCAAGAGACCCAGTACTTC. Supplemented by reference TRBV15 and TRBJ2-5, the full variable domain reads DAMVIQNPRYQVTQFGKPVTLSCSQTLNHNVMYWYQQKSSQAPKLLFHYYDKDFNNEADTPDNFQSRRPNTSFCFLDIRSPGLGDTAMYLCATSRGLAGDQETQYFGPGTRLLVL.

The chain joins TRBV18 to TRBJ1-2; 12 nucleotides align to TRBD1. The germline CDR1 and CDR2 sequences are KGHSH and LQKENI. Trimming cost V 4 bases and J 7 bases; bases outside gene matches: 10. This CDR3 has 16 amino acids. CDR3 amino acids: CASSRDRGPISSGYTF. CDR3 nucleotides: TGTGCCAGCTCACGGGACAGGGGGCCGATCTCCAGTGGCTACACCTTC.

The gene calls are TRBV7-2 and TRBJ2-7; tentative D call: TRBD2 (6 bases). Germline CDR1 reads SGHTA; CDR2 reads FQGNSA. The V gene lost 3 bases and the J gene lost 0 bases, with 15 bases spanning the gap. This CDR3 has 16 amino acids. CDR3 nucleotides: TGTGCCAGCAGCTTGATTGGCGGGGCCAGCTCCTACGAGCAGTACTTC. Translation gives CASSLIGGASSYEQYF.

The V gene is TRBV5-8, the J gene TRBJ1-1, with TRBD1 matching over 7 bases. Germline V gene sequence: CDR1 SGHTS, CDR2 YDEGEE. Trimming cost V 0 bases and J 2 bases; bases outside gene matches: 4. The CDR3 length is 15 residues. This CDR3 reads CASSLGDRDNTEAFF. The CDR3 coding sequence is TGTGCCAGCAGCTTGGGAGACAGGGACAACACTGAAGCTTTCTTT.

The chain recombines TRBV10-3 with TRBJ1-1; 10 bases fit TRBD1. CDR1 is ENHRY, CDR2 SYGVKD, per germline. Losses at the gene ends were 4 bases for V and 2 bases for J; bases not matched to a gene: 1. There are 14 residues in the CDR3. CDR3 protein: CAISGTGGNTEAFF. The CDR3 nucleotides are TGTGCCATCAGTGGGACAGGGGGAAACACTGAAGCTTTCTTT.

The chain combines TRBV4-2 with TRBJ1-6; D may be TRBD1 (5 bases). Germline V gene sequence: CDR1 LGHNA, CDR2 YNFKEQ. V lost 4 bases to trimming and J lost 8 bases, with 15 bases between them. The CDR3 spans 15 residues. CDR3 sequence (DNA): TGTGCCAGCAGCCCCAACACAGGTCTTGATTCACCCCTCCACTTT. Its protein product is CASSPNTGLDSPLHF.

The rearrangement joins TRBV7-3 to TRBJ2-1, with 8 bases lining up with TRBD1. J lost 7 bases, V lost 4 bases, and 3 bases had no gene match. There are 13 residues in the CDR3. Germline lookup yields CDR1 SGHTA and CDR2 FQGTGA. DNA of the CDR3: TGTGCCAGCAGCTCACGGACAGGGAATGAGCAGTTCTTC. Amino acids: CASSSRTGNEQFF.

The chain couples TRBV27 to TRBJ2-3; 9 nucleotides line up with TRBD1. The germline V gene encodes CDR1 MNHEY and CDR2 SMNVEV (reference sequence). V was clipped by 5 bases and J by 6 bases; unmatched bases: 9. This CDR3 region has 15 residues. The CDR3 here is CASSIRGQGADTQYF. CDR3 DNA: TGTGCCAGCAGTATCCGGGGACAGGGCGCCGATACGCAGTATTTT.

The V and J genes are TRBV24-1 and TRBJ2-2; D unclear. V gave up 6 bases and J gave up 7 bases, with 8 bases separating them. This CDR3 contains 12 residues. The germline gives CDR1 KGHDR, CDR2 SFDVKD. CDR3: CATSNSGGELFF. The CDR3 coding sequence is TGTGCCACCAGTAACAGTGGCGGGGAGCTGTTTTTT.

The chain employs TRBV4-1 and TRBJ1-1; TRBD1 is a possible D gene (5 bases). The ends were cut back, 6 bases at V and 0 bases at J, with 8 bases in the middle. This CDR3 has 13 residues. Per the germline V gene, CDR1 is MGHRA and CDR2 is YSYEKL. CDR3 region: CASRYRMNTEAFF. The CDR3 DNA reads TGCGCCAGCAGATACAGGATGAACACTGAAGCTTTCTTT.

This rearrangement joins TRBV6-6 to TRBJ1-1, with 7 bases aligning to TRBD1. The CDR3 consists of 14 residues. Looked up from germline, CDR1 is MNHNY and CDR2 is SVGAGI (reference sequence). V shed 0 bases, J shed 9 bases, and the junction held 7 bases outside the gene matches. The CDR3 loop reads CASSYSRTGDQAFF. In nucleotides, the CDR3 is TGTGCCAGCAGTTACTCGAGAACAGGGGATCAAGCTTTCTTT.

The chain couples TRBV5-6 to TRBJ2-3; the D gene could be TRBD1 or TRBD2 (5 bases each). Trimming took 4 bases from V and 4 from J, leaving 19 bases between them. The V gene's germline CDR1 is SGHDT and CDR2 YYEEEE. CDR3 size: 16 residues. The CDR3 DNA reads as TGTGCCAGCAGCCTGGACAAGGGAGCGAGTGCAGATACGCAGTATTTT. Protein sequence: CASSLDKGASADTQYF. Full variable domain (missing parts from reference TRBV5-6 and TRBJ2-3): DAGVTQSPTHLIKTRGQQVTLRCSPKSGHDTVSWYQQALGQGPQFIFQYYEEEERQRGNFPDRFSGHQFPNYSSELNVNALLLGDSALYLCASSLDKGASADTQYFGPGTRLTVL.

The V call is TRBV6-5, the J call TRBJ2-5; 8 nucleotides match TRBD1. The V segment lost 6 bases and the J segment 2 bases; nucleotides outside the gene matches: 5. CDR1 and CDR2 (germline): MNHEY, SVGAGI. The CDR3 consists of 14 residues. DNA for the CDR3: TGTGCCAGCAGACGCGGGACAGGTCAAGAGACCCAGTACTTC. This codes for CASRRGTGQETQYF.

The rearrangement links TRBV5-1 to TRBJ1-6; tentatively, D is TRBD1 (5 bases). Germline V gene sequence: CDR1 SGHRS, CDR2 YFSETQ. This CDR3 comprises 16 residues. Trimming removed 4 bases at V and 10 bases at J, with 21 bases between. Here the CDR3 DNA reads TGCGCCAGCAGCAGCAGGTTGGTGGAGCAGGGATCACCCCTCCACTTT. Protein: CASSSRLVEQGSPLHF.

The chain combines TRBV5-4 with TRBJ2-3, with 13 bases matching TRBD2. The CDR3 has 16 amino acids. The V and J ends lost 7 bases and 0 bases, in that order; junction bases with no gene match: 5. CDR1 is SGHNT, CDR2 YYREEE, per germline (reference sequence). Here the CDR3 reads CASWGTSGASTDTQYF. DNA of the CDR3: TGTGCCAGCTGGGGGACTAGCGGGGCTAGCACAGATACGCAGTATTTT.

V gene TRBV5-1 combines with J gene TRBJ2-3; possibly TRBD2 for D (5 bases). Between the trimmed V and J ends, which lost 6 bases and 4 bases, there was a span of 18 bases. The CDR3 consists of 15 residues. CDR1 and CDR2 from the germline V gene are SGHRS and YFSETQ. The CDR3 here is CASNGEGFVADTQYF. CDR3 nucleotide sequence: TGCGCCAGCAATGGAGAGGGTTTTGTTGCAGATACGCAGTATTTT. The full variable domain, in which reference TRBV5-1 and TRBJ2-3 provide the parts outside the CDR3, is KAGVTQTPRYLIKTRGQQVTLSCSPISGHRSVSWYQQTPGQGLQFLFEYFSETQRNKGNFPGRFSGRQFSNSRSEMNVSTLELGDSALYLCASNGEGFVADTQYFGPGTRLTVL.

This CDR3 reads CASGLYVGDSYTF. DNA for the CDR3: TGTGCTAGTGGTTTGTACGTGGGGGACAGCTACACCTTC. The chain links TRBV12-5 to TRBJ1-2; a possible D gene is TRBD1 (6 bases). The CDR3 totals 13 residues. CDR1 is LGHNT and CDR2 is FRNRAP in the germline V gene. Trimming shortened V by 2 bases and J by 9 bases, and 13 bases separated the two germline ends. The whole variable domain, remainder taken from reference TRBV12-5 and TRBJ1-2, is DARVTQTPRHKVTEMGQEVTMRCQPILGHNTVFWYRQTMMQGLELLAYFRNRAPLDDSGMPKDRFSAEMPDATLATLKIQPSEPRDSAVYFCASGLYVGDSYTFGSGTRLTVV.

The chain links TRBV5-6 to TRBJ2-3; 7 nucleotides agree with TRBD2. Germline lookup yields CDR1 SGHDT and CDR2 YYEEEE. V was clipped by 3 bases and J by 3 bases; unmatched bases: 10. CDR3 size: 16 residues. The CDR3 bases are TGTGCCAGCAGCTCACCTTTGGGGGGAGGGACAGATACGCAGTATTTT. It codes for CASSSPLGGGTDTQYF.

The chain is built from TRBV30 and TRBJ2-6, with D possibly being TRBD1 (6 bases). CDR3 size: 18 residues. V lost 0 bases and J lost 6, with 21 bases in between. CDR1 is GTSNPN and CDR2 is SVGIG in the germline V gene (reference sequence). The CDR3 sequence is CAWSVGTPGHRVANVLTF. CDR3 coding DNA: TGTGCCTGGAGTGTCGGAACGCCGGGACATCGGGTGGCCAACGTCCTGACTTTC.

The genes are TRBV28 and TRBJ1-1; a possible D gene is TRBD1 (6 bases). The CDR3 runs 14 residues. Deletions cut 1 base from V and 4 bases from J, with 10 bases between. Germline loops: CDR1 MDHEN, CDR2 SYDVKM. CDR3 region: CASSLYGGTTEAFF. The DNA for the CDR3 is TGTGCCAGCAGTTTATATGGGGGCACCACTGAAGCTTTCTTT.

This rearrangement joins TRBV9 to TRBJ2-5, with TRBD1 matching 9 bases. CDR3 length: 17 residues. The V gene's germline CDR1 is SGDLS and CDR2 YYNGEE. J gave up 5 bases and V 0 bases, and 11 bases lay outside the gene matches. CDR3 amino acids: CASSVGTGTGSRETQYF. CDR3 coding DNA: TGTGCCAGCAGCGTAGGAACTGGGACAGGGTCGAGGGAGACCCAGTACTTC.

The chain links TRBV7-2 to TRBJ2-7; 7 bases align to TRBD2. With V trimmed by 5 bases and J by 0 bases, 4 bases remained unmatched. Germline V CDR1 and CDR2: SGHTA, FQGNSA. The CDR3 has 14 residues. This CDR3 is CASSVRTSSYEQYF. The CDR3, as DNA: TGTGCCAGCAGCGTACGGACTAGCTCCTACGAGCAGTACTTC. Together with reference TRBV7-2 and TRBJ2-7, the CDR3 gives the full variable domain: GAGVSQSPSNKVTEKGKDVELRCDPISGHTALYWYRQSLGQGLEFLIYFQGNSAPDKSGLPSDRFSAERTGGSVSTLTIQRTQQEDSAVYLCASSVRTSSYEQYFGPGTRLTVT.

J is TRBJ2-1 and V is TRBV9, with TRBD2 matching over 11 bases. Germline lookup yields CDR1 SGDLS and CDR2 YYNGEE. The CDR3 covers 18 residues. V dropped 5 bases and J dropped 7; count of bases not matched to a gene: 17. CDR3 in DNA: TGTGCCAGCAGGCCCCTTAGTAGCGGGGGGGAGTTCTGGAATGAGCAGTTCTTC. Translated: CASRPLSSGGEFWNEQFF. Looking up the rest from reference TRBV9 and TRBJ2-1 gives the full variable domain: DSGVTQTPKHLITATGQRVTLRCSPRSGDLSVYWYQQSLDQGLQFLIQYYNGEERAKGNILERFSAQQFPDLHSELNLSSLELGDSALYFCASRPLSSGGEFWNEQFFGPGTRLTVL.

The CDR3 here is CASTKDGGNTEAFF. DNA for the CDR3: TGTGCCAGCACCAAAGACGGAGGGAACACTGAAGCTTTCTTT. The rearrangement joins TRBV6-5 to TRBJ1-1; D is uncertain. Germline CDR1 MNHEY, CDR2 SVGAGI. The V and J ends lost 7 bases and 1 base respectively, with 13 bases between them. This CDR3 spans 14 amino acids.